This T cell receptor (beta chain) came from a study of identical twins. This clonotype was counted ten times or more. Antigen specificity is unknown. CDR1 is ENHRY and CDR2 is SYGVKD in the germline V gene. This CDR3 region has 13 residues. V lost 4 bases and J 2 bases, leaving 9 bases between the germline ends. TCRdb used MiXCR to reprocess the 5' RACE reads, holding one entry per CDR3 protein. The table records approximately 620,000 distinct CDR3 sequences, 8.5% to 9.5% of them present only once. Study conclusions and caveats: Clonotypes of the beta chain that were abundant in cord blood carried fewer insertions (memory repertoires showed none).

This sample also belongs to another study, concerning yellow fever vaccine responses in identical twins.

V and J are TRBV10-3 and TRBJ2-7; either TRBD1 or TRBD2 may fit D (5 bases each). This TCR derives from a woman between 18 and 29 years old in good health. Sequenced input: PBMCs. CDR3 sequence reads: CAISGDDTYEQYF. Here the CDR3 DNA reads TGTGCCATCAGTGGGGACGATACCTACGAGCAGTACTTC.